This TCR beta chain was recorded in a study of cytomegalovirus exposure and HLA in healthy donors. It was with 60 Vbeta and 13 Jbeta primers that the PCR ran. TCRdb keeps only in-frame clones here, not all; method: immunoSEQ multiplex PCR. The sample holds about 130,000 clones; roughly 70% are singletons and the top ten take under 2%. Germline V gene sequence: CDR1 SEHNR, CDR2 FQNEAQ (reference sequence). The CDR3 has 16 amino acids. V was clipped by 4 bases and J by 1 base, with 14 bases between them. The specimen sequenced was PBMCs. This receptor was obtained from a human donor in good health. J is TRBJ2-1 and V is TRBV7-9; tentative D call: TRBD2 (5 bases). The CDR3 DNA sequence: TGTGCCAGCAGCTCTTTTGGGAGACATTCCTACAATGAGCAGTTCTTC. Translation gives CASSSFGRHSYNEQFF.